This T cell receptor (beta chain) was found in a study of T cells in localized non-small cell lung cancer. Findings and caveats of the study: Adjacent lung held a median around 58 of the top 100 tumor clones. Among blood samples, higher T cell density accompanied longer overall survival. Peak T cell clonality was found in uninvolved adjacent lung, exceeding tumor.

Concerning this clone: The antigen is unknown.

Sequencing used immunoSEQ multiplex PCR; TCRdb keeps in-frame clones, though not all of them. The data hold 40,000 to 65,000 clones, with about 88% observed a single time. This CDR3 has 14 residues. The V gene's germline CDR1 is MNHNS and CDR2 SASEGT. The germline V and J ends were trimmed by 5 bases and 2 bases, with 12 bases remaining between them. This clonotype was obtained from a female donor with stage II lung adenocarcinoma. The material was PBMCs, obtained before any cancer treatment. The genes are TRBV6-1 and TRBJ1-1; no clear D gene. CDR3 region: CASSLEGINTEAFF. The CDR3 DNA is TGTGCCAGCAGTCTTGAGGGAATTAACACTGAAGCTTTCTTT.